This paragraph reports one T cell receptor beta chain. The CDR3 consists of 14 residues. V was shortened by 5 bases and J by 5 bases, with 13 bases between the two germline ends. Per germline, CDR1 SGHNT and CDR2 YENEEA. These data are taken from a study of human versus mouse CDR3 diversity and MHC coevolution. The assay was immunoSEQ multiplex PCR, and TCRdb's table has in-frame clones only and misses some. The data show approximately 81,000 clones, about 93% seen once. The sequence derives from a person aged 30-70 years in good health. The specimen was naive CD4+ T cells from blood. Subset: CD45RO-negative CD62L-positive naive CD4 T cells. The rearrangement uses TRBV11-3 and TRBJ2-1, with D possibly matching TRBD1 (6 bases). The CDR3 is CASSKQGLDNEQFF. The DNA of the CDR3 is TGTGCCAGCAGCAAGCAGGGGTTAGACAATGAGCAGTTCTTC.